The 2 T cell receptor beta chains reported below all come from one sample, sequenced in a study of T cells in Graves' hyperthyroidism and ophthalmopathy (dated by TCRdb to about 2019). Receptor amplification or capture employed multiplex PCR. Instrument on record: Illumina HiSeq 2000. Amplification of TCR beta CDR3 regions was carried out from RNA transcripts. The first round of RT-PCR for the TCR CDR3 was performed with the HTBI primer set and the Qiagen OneStep RT-PCR kit. The public reads were run again by TCRdb, first through fastp at Q25 and then through MiXCR, and only productive beta chains were kept. Rows matching on CDR3 protein sequence are summarized as one entry with the most common DNA and genes. The sample yields about 480,000 distinct CDR3 sequences; under 15% were counted once. Under 20% of the sample goes to the ten largest clones. Sequencing was done on a sample of blood. These receptors were obtained from a woman aged 18-35 years with Graves' hyperthyroidism.

This chain links TRBV12-3 or TRBV12-4 with TRBJ2-7, with a tentative D call TRBD1 (5 bases). The CDR3 loop spans 13 amino acids. Deletions cut 2 bases from V and 5 bases from J, with 10 bases between. Written as DNA, the CDR3 is TGTGCCAGCAGTTTACAGGGAATCAACGAGCAGTACTTC. This gives the protein CASSLQGINEQYF.

J is TRBJ1-5 and V is TRBV4-2; D not resolved. Germline assignment: CDR1 LGHNA and CDR2 YNFKEQ. The V end was cut by 1 base, the J end by 1 base, with 8 bases between. The CDR3 consists of 15 residues. The DNA of the CDR3 is TGTGCCAGCAGCCAAGGCCGGACCAGCAATCAGCCCCAGCATTTT. Amino acid sequence: CASSQGRTSNQPQHF.